This entry describes one TCR beta chain. Its antigen remains unidentified. V lost 7 bases and J lost 5; bases outside the gene matches: 8. The CDR3 has 14 amino acids. Germline CDR1 is SNHLY and CDR2 is FYNNEI. This sample was taken from a study of T cell responses to AZD1222 COVID-19 vaccine. Study observations and caveats: There were mostly white British donors and more females than males, and clonal diversity was possibly underestimated. Two AZD1222 administrations were followed by greater Spike-specific TCR breadth and depth.

Assay used: immunoSEQ multiplex PCR; TCRdb lists only in-frame clones, some missing. The data contain more than 140,000 clones, 88% of them singletons. The V call is TRBV2, the J call TRBJ2-7; 10 bases align to TRBD2. Sequences were derived from peripheral blood, sampled on day 0 of MenACWY control vaccination. This receptor was identified in an adult in good health. This CDR3 is CASNIAGGPDEQYF. The CDR3 DNA is TGTGCCAGCAACATAGCGGGAGGCCCCGACGAGCAGTACTTC.